This TCR beta chain derives from a study of glioma-infiltrating T cells after dendritic cell vaccination. Study as a whole: Autologous tumor lysate-pulsed dendritic cell vaccination was given between about 2002 and 2013. General study points: Estimated pretreatment TIL content predicted outcome after dendritic cell vaccination.

The PCR used 60 V beta and 13 J beta primers. Assay: immunoSEQ multiplex PCR; the TCRdb copy retains only in-frame clones and omits some. There are fewer than 110,000 clones in the sample; roughly 76% occur only once, and 12% lies in the top ten. Comments on this clone: Its antigen is as yet unknown.

The ends lost 6 bases at V and 3 bases at J; junction bases unmatched: 10. This CDR3 is 16 amino acids long. The germline V gene has CDR1 LNHDA and CDR2 SQIVND (reference sequence). This TCR was recovered from a human donor with glioblastoma. The gene calls are TRBV19 and TRBJ2-7; 11 nucleotides match TRBD1. The sample consisted of blood, taken before dendritic cell vaccination. The CDR3 DNA sequence: TGTGCCAGTAGCCCCCGGGACAGGGGGGGATTCTACGAGCAGTACTTC. It codes for CASSPRDRGGFYEQYF.